Listed below are T cell receptor beta chains from one sample, sequenced in a study of beta chain features in type 1 diabetes. Libraries were prepared by immunoSEQ multiplex PCR; TCRdb keeps only in-frame clonotypes and omits some of them. This sample has 300,000 to 400,000 clones, with under 8.5% found just once. The sequencing input was central memory CD4+ T cells from blood. The receptors shown here come from a woman aged 18-29 years in good health. Each CDR3 is given with its conserved first and last residue. A D gene is named only where the DNA matches it firmly. Rows may omit the clone size; those that give it use once, few, many or a size class.

TRBV5-1	NA	many	TRBJ2-4	TGCGCCAGCAGCTTTGGGGGGACGGACATTCAGTACTTC	CASSFGGTDIQYF
TRBV6-6	TRBD1	few	TRBJ1-1	TGTGCCAGCAGGGACAGGTACGGCACTGAAGCTTTCTTT	CASRDRYGTEAFF
TRBV28	NA	few	TRBJ2-4	TGTGCCAGCAGCCGAGGGGAGTCGGCCAAAAACATTCAGTACTTC	CASSRGESAKNIQYF
TRBV7-3	NA	few	TRBJ2-2	TGTGCCAGCAGCCGCGTACCGGGACAACAATACACCGGGGAGCTGTTTTTT	CASSRVPGQQYTGELFF
TRBV28	NA	many	TRBJ2-5	TGTGCCAGCAGATCGACAGGGAGGGAGACCCAGTACTTC	CASRSTGRETQYF
TRBV28	NA	NA	TRBJ2-1	TGTGCCAGCAGTTTCCGCCGTGGGCGGGAATGGAGAGATGAGCAGTTCTTC	CASSFRRGREWRDEQFF
TRBV7-8	TRBD1	NA	TRBJ2-4	TGTGCCAGCAGCTTCACAGGGGGCTTCCTAAACATTCAGTACTTC	CASSFTGGFLNIQYF
TRBV7-2	NA	NA	TRBJ2-3	TGTGCCAGCAGCTTAGTGGCATCGGGGGCAGATACGCAGTATTTT	CASSLVASGADTQYF
TRBV5-4	NA	NA	TRBJ2-2	TGTGCCAGCAGCCCCGGGTGGAACACCGGGGAGCTGTTTTTT	CASSPGWNTGELFF
TRBV7-9	NA	few	TRBJ2-1	TGTGCCAGCAGCTTAGGTGGCGGGATCTACAATGAGCAGTTCTTC	CASSLGGGIYNEQFF
TRBV6-1	NA	few	TRBJ1-4	TGTGCCAGCAGCGTGAGACAGGCAACTAATGAAAAACTGTTTTTT	CASSVRQATNEKLFF
TRBV5-1	NA	NA	TRBJ2-5	TGCGCCAGCACCGGAGGGGCCGGTAGAGAGACCCAGTACTTC	CASTGGAGRETQYF
TRBV19	NA	few	TRBJ2-7	TGTGCCAGTAGTCTGGACAGCTACGAGCAGTACTTC	CASSLDSYEQYF
TRBV27	NA	few	TRBJ2-6	TGTGCCAGCAGTCACCCCTTTAGGTCTGGGGCCAACGTCCTGACTTTC	CASSHPFRSGANVLTF
TRBV7-9	TRBD1	NA	TRBJ1-4	TGTGCCAGCAGCCCCGGGACAGACGAAAATGAAAAACTGTTTTTT	CASSPGTDENEKLFF
TRBV5-1	TRBD1	few	TRBJ2-1	TGCGCCAGCAGCTTGGGGGACAGGCTAAATGAGCAGTTCTTC	CASSLGDRLNEQFF
TRBV5-1	NA	NA	TRBJ2-1	TGCGCCAGCAGCTTGCAAGGCTACAATGAGCAGTTCTTC	CASSLQGYNEQFF